These T cell receptor beta chains were read from a single sample in a study of shared clonotypes between healthy human individuals. Clones were sequenced by immunoSEQ multiplex PCR, and TCRdb holds only the in-frame ones, with some missing. The sample consists of about 2.1 million clones, 93% of them appearing once. The sequencing input was naive CD8+ T cells from PBMCs. The origin of the receptors is a man aged 18 to 35 in good health. Some clones in this sample may be carry-over from other donors' samples. The CDR3 runs from the conserved cysteine through the conserved F or W. The D gene is left open where the match is weak. A clone size is listed for some rows: how often the clone was seen (once, few, many), or a class if it is expanded.

D gene	J gene	V gene	clone size	CDR3 DNA	CDR3 protein
-	TRBJ2-2	TRBV11-2	-	TGTGCCAGCACCGGGGTAAACACCGGGGAGCTGTTTTTT	CASTGVNTGELFF
-	TRBJ1-2	TRBV7-9	-	TGTGCCAGCAGTCCGCTCGGTGGGTCGTCTGGCTACACCTTC	CASSPLGGSSGYTF
-	TRBJ2-3	TRBV2	-	TGTGCCAGCAGCTTAGTACTGTGGGGAAACACAGATACGCAGTATTTT	CASSLVLWGNTDTQYF
TRBD1	TRBJ2-1	TRBV18	-	TGTGCCAGCTCTCACTTACCACAGGGGGAGCAGTTCTTC	CASSHLPQGEQFF
-	TRBJ1-2	TRBV5-6	once	TGTGCCAGCAGCTCACAGGGCGCAGGGGGCTACACCTTC	CASSSQGAGGYTF
TRBD1	TRBJ2-1	TRBV11-2	-	TGTGCCAGCAGCTTAATGGGACAGGGGGCGCGGAATGAGCAGTTCTTC	CASSLMGQGARNEQFF
-	TRBJ2-7	TRBV6-1	-	TGTGCCAGCAGTGCGTTGGGGGGTCCCACCACCTACGAGCAGTACTTC	CASSALGGPTTYEQYF
-	TRBJ2-1	TRBV5-6	-	TGTGCCAGCAGCTTGGAGAGGGGTGGCTCCTACAATGAGCAGTTCTTC	CASSLERGGSYNEQFF
-	TRBJ2-1	TRBV5-8	-	TGTGCCAGCAGCCTGGAAGGGATGCTGAACTCCTACAATGAGCAGTTCTTC	CASSLEGMLNSYNEQFF
TRBD2	TRBJ2-1	TRBV7-9	-	TGTGCCAGCAGCTTCGGCGGGAGGGCGCAAAATGAGCAGTTCTTC	CASSFGGRAQNEQFF
-	TRBJ2-3	TRBV14	-	TGTGCCAGCAGCCAACTACCTGAAGGACAACTCACAGATACGCAGTATTTT	CASSQLPEGQLTDTQYF
-	TRBJ2-3	TRBV5-1	-	TGCGCCAGCAGCTTGAGTCGGACTCTTACAGATACGCAGTATTTT	CASSLSRTLTDTQYF
TRBD2	TRBJ2-3	TRBV27	-	TGTGCCAGCAGTACTAGCCCGATGACTAGCGGCCTCAGCACAGATACGCAGTATTTT	CASSTSPMTSGLSTDTQYF
TRBD1	TRBJ1-1	TRBV28	-	TGTGCCAGCAGTCTCGGGACAGCGAGGAACACTGAAGCTTTCTTT	CASSLGTARNTEAFF
-	TRBJ1-2	TRBV9	-	TGTGCCAGCAGCGTAGCCGGGGCCTATGGCTACACCTTC	CASSVAGAYGYTF
-	TRBJ1-2	TRBV19	-	TGTGCCAGTAGTCAGCACAGTGGTAGCTATGGCTACACCTTC	CASSQHSGSYGYTF
-	TRBJ2-7	TRBV2	-	TGTGCCAGCAGCCACCAACTTCACACTAACTTCTACGAGCAGTACTTC	CASSHQLHTNFYEQYF
TRBD2	TRBJ2-3	TRBV9	-	TGTGCCAGCAGCGTAGAGGCGGGAGGGCGCACAGATACGCAGTATTTT	CASSVEAGGRTDTQYF
TRBD1	TRBJ1-2	TRBV2	-	TGTGCCAGCACAGGGACAGATAACTATGGCTACACCTTC	CASTGTDNYGYTF
-	TRBJ2-1	TRBV27	-	TGTGCCAGCAGTTTCGGACGCAATGAGCAGTTCTTC	CASSFGRNEQFF
-	TRBJ2-7	TRBV28	-	TGTGCCAGCTTTAGGGGGGAGACCTACGAGCAGTACTTC	CASFRGETYEQYF
TRBD1	TRBJ2-7	TRBV4-1	-	TGCGCCAGTTCGGGACAGGAAAGCTCCTACGAGCAGTACTTC	CASSGQESSYEQYF
TRBD2	TRBJ2-1	TRBV4-3	-	TGCGCCAGCAGCCAAGATTGGACTAGCGGGACCACTAGCAATGAGCAGTTCTTC	CASSQDWTSGTTSNEQFF